Listed here are 28 T cell receptor beta chains from one sample, sequenced in a study of cytomegalovirus exposure and HLA in healthy donors. The PCR had 60 Vbeta and 13 Jbeta primers. Profiling relied on immunoSEQ multiplex PCR, and the TCRdb table lists in-frame clones only, not all of them. The sample table includes about 150,000 clones. The specimen sequenced was PBMCs. Receptors were obtained from a woman aged 45-59 years in good health and CMV-seronegative.

The chain couples TRBV6-5 to TRBJ1-2; TRBD1 matches at 7 bases. Germline V gives CDR1 MNHEY, CDR2 SVGAGI. The CDR3 spans 13 residues. Losses at the gene ends were 7 bases for V and 4 bases for J; bases not matched to a gene: 6. CDR3 in amino acids: CASTRQGSYGYTF. CDR3 DNA: TGTGCCAGCACCCGACAGGGTTCCTATGGCTACACCTTC.

The rearrangement joins TRBV6-1 to TRBJ2-5, with D tentatively TRBD2 (5 bases). Germline CDR1 is MNHNS and CDR2 is SASEGT. Trimming removed 4 bases from V and 4 bases from J, with 10 bases in between. The CDR3 length is 13 residues. The CDR3 sequence is CASSASPPETQYF. CDR3 bases: TGTGCCAGCAGTGCTAGCCCCCCAGAGACCCAGTACTTC.

The genes are TRBV6-6 and TRBJ1-5; no definite D call. Per germline, CDR1 MNHNY and CDR2 SVGAGI (reference sequence). The CDR3 has 15 residues. Trimming shortened V by 2 bases and J by 3 bases, and 11 bases separated the two germline ends. This chain's CDR3 is CASSYEGLNNQPQHF. Written as DNA, the CDR3 is TGTGCCAGCAGTTACGAGGGCTTGAACAATCAGCCCCAGCATTTT.

The chain joins TRBV5-1 to TRBJ1-2; D remains unclear. The CDR3 has 14 amino acids. Trimming stripped 0 bases from V and 3 bases from J, with 9 bases between. In germline, CDR1 is SGHRS, CDR2 YFSETQ. The CDR3 nucleotides are TGCGCCAGCAGCTTGGCCGGCGGCGACTATGGCTACACCTTC. Its translation is CASSLAGGDYGYTF.

The chain couples TRBV6-5 to TRBJ2-7, with 9 bases that match TRBD2. The CDR3 runs 15 residues. The germline gives CDR1 MNHEY, CDR2 SVGAGI. V lost 5 bases and J lost 2; bases outside the gene matches: 7. In nucleotides, the CDR3 is TGTGCCAGCAGTGCAAGCGGGGGGATGACCTACGAGCAGTACTTC. This gives the protein CASSASGGMTYEQYF.

The V call is TRBV7-2, the J call TRBJ2-7, with 10 bases identical to TRBD1. J gave up 3 bases and V 1 base, and 3 bases lay outside the gene matches. The germline CDR1 and CDR2 sequences are SGHTA and FQGNSA. The CDR3 consists of 15 residues. The CDR3 here is CASSLGGDRGYEQYF. CDR3 nucleotide sequence: TGTGCCAGCAGCTTAGGGGGGGACAGGGGCTACGAGCAGTACTTC.

The V and J genes are TRBV28 and TRBJ1-2, with D unresolved. Trimming pared 1 base from V and 8 bases from J, leaving 17 bases between. In germline, CDR1 is MDHEN, CDR2 SYDVKM. The CDR3 consists of 15 residues. In DNA form, the CDR3 reads TGTGCCAGCAGTTTATACTCCGGAAGGAGTAGGGGCTACACCTTC. Amino acid sequence: CASSLYSGRSRGYTF.

V and J are TRBV19 and TRBJ2-7; D is unclear. V was cut by 2 bases and J by 4 bases, with 15 bases left in between. The CDR3 consists of 15 residues. Looked up from germline, CDR1 is LNHDA and CDR2 is SQIVND (reference sequence). This CDR3 is CASSITAADSYEQYF. CDR3 in DNA: TGTGCCAGTAGTATAACGGCGGCAGACTCGTACGAGCAGTACTTC.

The gene calls are TRBV5-1 and TRBJ1-3, with 7 bases fitting TRBD1. This CDR3 spans 15 amino acids. J lost 1 base, V lost 4 bases, and 5 bases had no gene match. Germline assignment: CDR1 SGHRS and CDR2 YFSETQ. Written as DNA, the CDR3 is TGCGCCAGCAGCCTGGGACAGTTATCTGGAAACACCATATATTTT. Its protein product is CASSLGQLSGNTIYF.

The CDR3 nucleotides are TGTGCCAGCAGCTTACAGGGGCTAAGCACAGATACGCAGTATTTT. The encoded protein is CASSLQGLSTDTQYF. The V gene is TRBV7-9, the J gene TRBJ2-3; TRBD1 is a possible D gene (6 bases). V was shortened by 2 bases and J by 0 bases, with 9 bases between the two germline ends. Germline CDR1 reads SEHNR; CDR2 reads FQNEAQ (reference sequence). This CDR3 spans 15 amino acids. Together with reference TRBV7-9 and TRBJ2-3, the CDR3 gives the full variable domain: DTGVSQNPRHKITKRGQNVTFRCDPISEHNRLYWYRQTLGQGPEFLTYFQNEAQLEKSRLLSDRFSAERPKGSFSTLEIQRTEQGDSAMYLCASSLQGLSTDTQYFGPGTRLTVL.

The chain carries TRBV4-3 and TRBJ2-1, with 10 bases aligning to TRBD2. Unmatched junction bases numbered 6, after V lost 0 bases and J lost 4 bases. This CDR3 has 17 amino acids. Per the germline V gene, CDR1 is LGHNA and CDR2 is YSLEER. The CDR3 DNA reads as TGCGCCAGCAGCCAAGATCCTAGCGGGGGTGTATACAATGAGCAGTTCTTC. Protein sequence: CASSQDPSGGVYNEQFF.

The J gene is TRBJ2-3, the V gene TRBV5-1, with D unclear. Trimming pared 0 bases from V and 0 bases from J, leaving 11 bases between. The CDR3 sequence is 16 residues long. Looked up from germline, CDR1 is SGHRS and CDR2 is YFSETQ. The CDR3 protein is CASSLVRLTSTDTQYF. In nucleotides, the CDR3 is TGCGCCAGCAGCTTGGTCAGGCTGACCAGCACAGATACGCAGTATTTT.

The chain is built from TRBV14 and TRBJ1-1; D uncertain. Trimming took 3 bases from V and 6 from J, leaving 14 bases between them. The CDR3 spans 14 residues. From germline, CDR1 is SGHDN and CDR2 FVKESK. The chain's CDR3 is CASSQGGMRAEAFF. CDR3 DNA sequence: TGTGCCAGCAGCCAGGGCGGCATGAGGGCTGAAGCTTTCTTT.

The V call is TRBV9, the J call TRBJ2-1; no reliable D call. Germline-derived CDR1 and CDR2 are SGDLS and YYNGEE. V lost 3 bases and J lost 0, with 25 bases in between. The CDR3 sequence is 20 residues long. CDR3: CASSALLLGEAASSYNEQFF. Here the CDR3 DNA reads TGTGCCAGCAGCGCCCTATTACTTGGTGAGGCTGCGAGCTCCTACAATGAGCAGTTCTTC.

CDR3 loop: CASRQPGQGDGYTF. The DNA for the CDR3 is TGTGCCAGCAGGCAACCGGGACAGGGGGACGGCTACACCTTC. V usage is TRBV7-3 and J usage is TRBJ1-2; 11 bases line up with TRBD1. The CDR3 sequence is 14 residues long. The germline V gene encodes CDR1 SGHTA and CDR2 FQGTGA. J lost 8 bases, V lost 6 bases, and 8 bases had no gene match.

This sequence joins TRBV5-1 and TRBJ2-1, with 12 positions matching TRBD2. Germline CDR1 and CDR2: SGHRS and YFSETQ. V shed 5 bases and J 1 base; nucleotides not matched to a gene: 7. The CDR3 length is 17 residues. Here the CDR3 reads CASRQTSGSLSYNEQFF. The DNA of the CDR3 is TGCGCCAGCAGGCAGACTAGCGGGAGCCTATCCTACAATGAGCAGTTCTTC.

The rearrangement uses TRBV6-5 and TRBJ1-4, with 9 bases lining up with TRBD1. Germline V gene data show CDR1 as MNHEY and CDR2 as SVGAGI. V lost 2 bases, J lost 8 bases, and 3 bases stayed unmatched. This CDR3 has 14 amino acids. CDR3 protein: CASSYTGTGEKLFF. The CDR3, as DNA: TGTGCCAGCAGTTACACCGGGACAGGGGAAAAACTGTTTTTT.

This chain uses TRBV28 with TRBJ2-7, with 8 bases matching TRBD1. The CDR3 sequence is 15 residues long. CDR1 MDHEN and CDR2 SYDVKM come from the germline V gene. The V gene end was trimmed by 4 bases and the J gene end by 0 bases; junction bases not matched to a gene: 5. CDR3 loop: CASSYGTGFSYEQYF. Written as DNA, the CDR3 is TGTGCCAGCAGTTACGGGACAGGATTCTCCTACGAGCAGTACTTC. Variable domain in full (rest from reference TRBV28 and TRBJ2-7): DVKVTQSSRYLVKRTGEKVFLECVQDMDHENMFWYRQDPGLGLRLIYFSYDVKMKEKGDIPEGYSVSREKKERFSLILESASTNQTSMYLCASSYGTGFSYEQYFGPGTRLTVT.

The genes are TRBV9 and TRBJ2-2; 10 positions agree with TRBD1. The CDR3 runs to 15 residues. CDR1 is SGDLS, CDR2 YYNGEE, per germline. V shed 4 bases and J 9 bases; nucleotides not matched to a gene: 9. The CDR3 DNA sequence: TGTGCCAGCAGCCCACCGACAGGGGGCGGGCGGGAGCTGTTTTTT. The encoded protein is CASSPPTGGGRELFF.

The V call is TRBV28, the J call TRBJ2-1; D gene uncertain. This CDR3 spans 15 amino acids. Trimming cost V 2 bases and J 2 bases, with 10 bases left between them. Germline CDR1 and CDR2: MDHEN and SYDVKM. The CDR3 spells CASSLEERTYNEQFF. The CDR3 DNA is TGTGCCAGCAGTTTAGAGGAGAGGACCTACAATGAGCAGTTCTTC.

The V gene is TRBV27, the J gene TRBJ1-1; a weak D match, TRBD1 (5 bases). The CDR3 totals 15 residues. V shed 9 bases and J shed 4 bases, with 21 bases lying between them. CDR1 and CDR2 from the germline V gene are MNHEY and SMNVEV (reference sequence). The CDR3 protein is CASRGRDSWITEAFF. The CDR3 region has the DNA TGTGCCAGTAGAGGAAGGGACTCGTGGATCACTGAAGCTTTCTTT.

Here the CDR3 DNA reads TGCGCCAGCAGCATGACGGGGTACAATGAGCAGTTCTTC. Its translation is CASSMTGYNEQFF. This rearrangement joins TRBV5-1 to TRBJ2-1; weak D call: TRBD2 (5 bases). V lost 4 bases, J lost 4 bases, and 9 bases lay in between. Germline V lookup: CDR1 SGHRS, CDR2 YFSETQ. CDR3 length: 13 residues.

The chain carries TRBV18 and TRBJ2-7; 12 nucleotides agree with TRBD2. The CDR3 loop spans 17 amino acids. The V gene's germline CDR1 is KGHSH and CDR2 LQKENI. Germline trimming cut 6 bases from V and 2 bases from J; bases unmatched to any gene: 11. CDR3 protein: CASSPEGLAGSTYEQYF. CDR3 nucleotide sequence: TGTGCCAGCTCGCCCGAAGGACTAGCGGGAAGTACCTACGAGCAGTACTTC.

The chain joins TRBV6-5 to TRBJ1-4; D remains unclear. CDR1 is MNHEY and CDR2 is SVGAGI in the germline V gene. The V end lost 3 bases, the J end lost 4 bases, and 9 bases lay between the germline ends. The CDR3 consists of 14 residues. The CDR3 here is CASSYSVLNEKLFF. As DNA, the CDR3 is TGTGCCAGCAGTTATTCAGTCCTTAATGAAAAACTGTTTTTT.

V and J are TRBV15 and TRBJ1-4; D gene ambiguous. Trimming stripped 0 bases from V and 0 bases from J, with 8 bases between. This CDR3 spans 16 amino acids. The germline CDR1 and CDR2 sequences are LNHNV and YYDKDF (reference sequence). This CDR3 is CATSRDVSATNEKLFF. In nucleotides, the CDR3 is TGTGCCACCAGCAGAGATGTGAGTGCAACTAATGAAAAACTGTTTTTT.

The chain recombines TRBV7-9 with TRBJ2-7; TRBD1 aligns across 11 bases. The CDR3 spans 14 residues. V was clipped by 5 bases and J by 4 bases; unmatched bases: 4. In germline, CDR1 is SEHNR, CDR2 FQNEAQ (reference sequence). The CDR3 DNA reads as TGTGCCAGCAGCCGCGGACAGGGGGCTTACGAGCAGTACTTC. This gives the protein CASSRGQGAYEQYF.

The rearrangement uses TRBV18 and TRBJ1-5; D might be TRBD1 (5 bases). CDR1 is KGHSH, CDR2 LQKENI, per germline. The V and J ends lost 4 bases and 5 bases respectively, with 12 bases between them. This CDR3 has 14 amino acids. CDR3 sequence reads: CASSQGRSDQPQHF. Here the CDR3 DNA reads TGTGCCAGCTCACAGGGGCGGTCGGATCAGCCCCAGCATTTT. The full variable domain, with the rest looked up from reference TRBV18 and TRBJ1-5, is NAGVMQNPRHLVRRRGQEARLRCSPMKGHSHVYWYRQLPEEGLKFMVYLQKENIIDESGMPKERFSAEFPKEGPSILRIQQVVRGDSAAYFCASSQGRSDQPQHFGDGTRLSIL.

The rearrangement links TRBV7-2 to TRBJ2-5, with 8 bases that match TRBD2. V was pared by 5 bases and J by 5 bases, with 16 bases of the junction left unmatched. The germline CDR1 and CDR2 sequences are SGHTA and FQGNSA. This CDR3 is built from 17 residues. CDR3 region: CASSRTGGGRPGETQYF. CDR3 nucleotides: TGTGCCAGCAGCCGGACGGGCGGGGGGCGTCCTGGGGAGACCCAGTACTTC.